The clone carrying this T cell receptor (beta chain) was counted ten times or more. Its antigen is currently unknown. The sample originates from a study of shared clonotypes between healthy human individuals. Overall study results and limits: Sequencing depth was a factor that was expected to affect clonotype sharing among donors.

The trim removed 4 bases at V and 0 bases at J, leaving 10 bases unmatched. The CDR3 loop spans 19 amino acids. Per germline, CDR1 SGHNT and CDR2 YYREEE (reference sequence). The table came from immunoSEQ multiplex PCR; TCRdb's copy has only in-frame clones and leaves some out. The sample includes over a million clones, 70% to 80% of them seen just once. The chain uses TRBV5-4 and TRBJ2-4, with 13 bases lining up with TRBD2. The clonotype originates from a man between 18 and 29 years old in good health. Specimen: memory CD4+ T cells sorted from blood. Subset specified: CD45RA-negative fraction. The chain's CDR3 is CASSAGTSGADLAKNIQYF. The CDR3 nucleotides read TGTGCCAGCAGCGCCGGGACTAGCGGGGCGGATCTAGCCAAAAACATTCAGTACTTC. The variable domain in full, with the rest retrieved from reference TRBV5-4 and TRBJ2-4, is ETGVTQSPTHLIKTRGQQVTLRCSSQSGHNTVSWYQQALGQGPQFIFQYYREEENGRGNFPPRFSGLQFPNYSSELNVNALELDDSALYLCASSAGTSGADLAKNIQYFGAGTRLSVL.